This entry lists 28 T cell receptor beta chains sequenced from one sample in a study of blood T cell repertoires in COVID-19. Assay: immunoSEQ multiplex PCR; the TCRdb copy retains only in-frame clones and omits some. The sample comprises fewer than 200,000 clones, 84% of which are singletons, and under 8.5% rests with the top ten. The sequenced material came from peripheral blood. These receptors all come from a man between 40 and 49 years old who had recovered from COVID-19.

This clone was picked up one time. The chain joins TRBV7-9 to TRBJ1-3, with 9 bases lining up with TRBD1. The CDR3 has 16 amino acids. The trim removed 5 bases at V and 2 bases at J, leaving 7 bases unmatched. Germline assignment: CDR1 SEHNR and CDR2 FQNEAQ (reference sequence). The CDR3 DNA reads as TGTGCCAGCAGCCCCCAACAGGGGGCGACTGGAAACACCATATATTTT. Translating gives CASSPQQGATGNTIYF.

The chain has TRBV4-3 and TRBJ2-7; 10 bases align to TRBD2. Germline CDR1 LGHNA, CDR2 YSLEER. The length of the CDR3 is 17 residues. J was trimmed by 0 bases and V by 4 bases; bases with no gene match: 9. The chain's CDR3 is CASSPEPSGSRSYEQYF. DNA of the CDR3: TGCGCCAGCAGCCCCGAACCTAGCGGGAGCCGCTCCTACGAGCAGTACTTC.

The chain joins TRBV29-1 to TRBJ2-7, with TRBD2 as a possible D gene (5 bases). The CDR3 runs to 13 residues. Trimming left V 4 bases short and J 2 bases short, with 12 bases between. The germline gives CDR1 SQVTM, CDR2 ANQGSEA. CDR3 amino acids: CSVAKEDPYEQYF. The DNA of the CDR3 is TGCAGCGTTGCGAAGGAGGACCCCTACGAGCAGTACTTC.

The chain is built from TRBV28 and TRBJ2-3; TRBD2 matches 8 bases. The CDR3 totals 13 residues. Germline CDR1 and CDR2: MDHEN and SYDVKM. V lost 8 bases and J lost 6; bases outside the gene matches: 7. CDR3 region: CASREGLMDTQYF. The DNA of the CDR3 is TGTGCCAGCCGGGAGGGCCTGATGGATACGCAGTATTTT.

The CDR3 here is CASSGEGYTF. The CDR3 DNA reads as TGTGCCAGTAGTGGAGAGGGCTACACCTTC. This chain links TRBV19 with TRBJ1-2, with D hard to call. In germline, CDR1 is LNHDA, CDR2 SQIVND (reference sequence). CDR3 length: 10 amino acids. Trimming removed 5 bases at V and 8 bases at J, with 6 bases between.

The rearrangement links TRBV5-4 to TRBJ2-3; 14 positions agree with TRBD2. This CDR3 is built from 15 residues. The germline V gene has CDR1 SGHNT and CDR2 YYREEE (reference sequence). J gave up 6 bases and V 5 bases, and 5 bases lay outside the gene matches. The CDR3 here is CASSPGLAGVDTQYF. DNA for the CDR3: TGTGCCAGCAGTCCGGGACTAGCGGGAGTTGATACGCAGTATTTT.

The chain links TRBV30 to TRBJ2-1, with D perhaps matching TRBD2 (5 bases). V gave up 2 bases and J gave up 5 bases, with 10 bases separating them. The CDR3 has 13 amino acids. Germline values: CDR1 GTSNPN, CDR2 SVGIG (reference sequence). As DNA, the CDR3 is TGTGCCTGGAGTACCCTAGCCGACAATGAGCAGTTCTTC. This encodes CAWSTLADNEQFF.

The CDR3 DNA is TGCAGCGTTCGGGGAACTGAGCAGTTCTTC. Translated, it gives CSVRGTEQFF. The J gene is TRBJ2-1, the V gene TRBV29-1, with a weak D call TRBD2 (5 bases). The CDR3 consists of 10 residues. V was pared by 5 bases and J by 9 bases, with 8 bases between. The germline gives CDR1 SQVTM, CDR2 ANQGSEA.

The V gene is TRBV7-8, the J gene TRBJ2-3; maybe TRBD2 (5 bases). The germline gives CDR1 SGHVS, CDR2 FQNEAQ. The CDR3 is made up of 17 amino acids. Deletions cut 4 bases from V and 6 bases from J, with 23 bases between. The CDR3 reads CASSSRAGGRDSDTQYF. The CDR3 region has the DNA TGTGCCAGCAGCTCACGGGCCGGCGGACGGGATTCGGATACGCAGTATTTT.

The rearrangement uses TRBV4-2 and TRBJ2-7; tentatively, D is TRBD2 (7 bases). Germline V gene sequence: CDR1 LGHNA, CDR2 YNFKEQ. This CDR3 comprises 16 residues. Trimming pared 4 bases from V and 4 bases from J, leaving 20 bases between. In DNA, the CDR3 is TGTGCCAGCAGCCCCCAGGGGATAGCGGGTTTATACGAGCAGTACTTC. Its translation: CASSPQGIAGLYEQYF.

The chain combines TRBV10-3 with TRBJ2-1; TRBD2 agrees at 7 bases. The CDR3 has 15 residues. J lost 4 bases, V lost 4 bases, and 7 bases had no gene match. Germline V gene lookup returns CDR1 ENHRY and CDR2 SYGVKD. In DNA, the CDR3 is TGTGCCATCAGTGGGATGAGCGGGAATTACAATGAGCAGTTCTTC. Amino acid sequence: CAISGMSGNYNEQFF.

V and J are TRBV6-5 and TRBJ1-1; D gene unclear. V was pared by 7 bases and J by 8 bases, with 11 bases between. CDR1 MNHEY and CDR2 SVGAGI come from the germline V gene. The CDR3 covers 11 residues. Here the CDR3 DNA reads TGTGCCAGCACAAGCTTTGCGGAAGCTTTCTTT. Amino acids: CASTSFAEAFF.

The rearrangement joins TRBV3-1 (or the pseudogene TRBV3-2) to TRBJ1-2, with a tentative D call TRBD1 (5 bases). V dropped 0 bases and J dropped 7 bases, with 12 bases sitting between them. This CDR3 spans 14 amino acids. The germline V gene encodes CDR1 LGHDT and CDR2 YNNKEL (reference sequence). This CDR3 reads CASSQDRQGGGYTF. DNA of the CDR3: TGTGCCAGCAGCCAAGATCGCCAGGGCGGTGGCTACACCTTC.

This clone was found a few times. The chain links TRBV5-1 to TRBJ2-7, with 7 bases fitting TRBD1. CDR1 and CDR2 from the germline V gene are SGHRS and YFSETQ. The CDR3 is 16 residues long. V lost 0 bases to trimming and J lost 1 base; unmatched junction nucleotides: 7. The DNA of the CDR3 is TGCGCCAGCAGCTTGGGGGGACAGTTCGGATCCTACGAGCAGTACTTC. Translated, it gives CASSLGGQFGSYEQYF.

V usage is TRBV9 and J usage is TRBJ1-1; D remains ambiguous. Trimming took off 0 bases at V and 10 bases at J, with 16 bases between the two ends. This CDR3 has 14 residues. From germline, CDR1 is SGDLS and CDR2 YYNGEE. CDR3 amino acids: CASSVEGYEEGAFF. CDR3 nucleotides: TGTGCCAGCAGCGTAGAAGGTTATGAGGAGGGAGCTTTCTTT.

The CDR3 region is CAWSLTGVQETQYF. The CDR3 DNA is TGTGCCTGGAGTTTGACAGGGGTCCAAGAGACCCAGTACTTC. The chain couples TRBV30 to TRBJ2-5, with 8 bases matching TRBD1. V lost 2 bases and J lost 1; bases outside the gene matches: 3. The germline V gene has CDR1 GTSNPN and CDR2 SVGIG (reference sequence). This CDR3 region has 14 residues.

The chain recombines TRBV4-1 with TRBJ1-2; D may be TRBD1 (5 bases). Trimming shortened V by 3 bases and J by 2 bases, and 13 bases separated the two germline ends. The CDR3 spans 15 residues. From germline, CDR1 is MGHRA and CDR2 YSYEKL. This CDR3 is CASSHARQRNYGYTF. CDR3 DNA sequence: TGCGCCAGCAGCCATGCGAGACAGAGGAACTATGGCTACACCTTC.

V gene TRBV5-6 combines with J gene TRBJ2-7, with unresolved D. Trimming removed 5 bases from V and 3 bases from J, with 9 bases in between. From germline, CDR1 is SGHDT and CDR2 YYEEEE. CDR3 length equals 12 residues. The CDR3 DNA follows: TGTGCCAGCAGTCGAACCGGCTACGAGCAGTACTTC. This codes for CASSRTGYEQYF. The full variable domain, with the rest looked up from reference TRBV5-6 and TRBJ2-7, is DAGVTQSPTHLIKTRGQQVTLRCSPKSGHDTVSWYQQALGQGPQFIFQYYEEEERQRGNFPDRFSGHQFPNYSSELNVNALLLGDSALYLCASSRTGYEQYFGPGTRLTVT.

The rearrangement joins TRBV28 to TRBJ2-7; 8 bases agree with TRBD1. Germline-derived CDR1 and CDR2 are MDHEN and SYDVKM. Trimming removed 4 bases from V and 2 bases from J; junction bases left unmatched: 1. The CDR3 is 13 residues long. DNA of the CDR3: TGTGCCAGCAGTTCGGACAGGGCCTACGAGCAGTACTTC. This translates into CASSSDRAYEQYF.

This clone has ten or more counts. The V and J genes are TRBV12-3 or TRBV12-4 and TRBJ2-1, with a possible D match to TRBD2 (6 bases). The ends were cut back, 6 bases at V and 5 bases at J, with 11 bases in the middle. CDR3 size: 13 residues. The CDR3 loop reads CASRKLAHNEQFF. CDR3 DNA: TGTGCCAGCAGGAAACTAGCCCACAATGAGCAGTTCTTC.

The chain has TRBV29-1 and TRBJ2-3, with D maybe TRBD2 (6 bases). The CDR3 length is 13 residues. Germline V gene data show CDR1 as SQVTM and CDR2 as ANQGSEA. The germline V and J ends were trimmed by 7 bases and 3 bases, with 14 bases remaining between them. CDR3 sequence (DNA): TGCAGCGCCCGAGATGGGGGGACAGATACGCAGTATTTT. Protein: CSARDGGTDTQYF.

The CDR3 DNA reads as TGTGCCAGCGGGACTAGCGGGGCCTACGAGCAGTACTTC. This gives the protein CASGTSGAYEQYF. The chain uses TRBV3-1 (or the pseudogene TRBV3-2) and TRBJ2-7, with 13 nucleotides matching TRBD2. Germline trimming cut 8 bases from V and 2 bases from J; bases unmatched to any gene: 0. The CDR3 consists of 13 residues. Germline V gene sequence: CDR1 LGHDT, CDR2 YNNKEL (reference sequence).

This clone has a single count. J is TRBJ1-2 and V is TRBV25-1, with 7 bases identical to TRBD1. This CDR3 region has 17 residues. Germline CDR1 MGHDK, CDR2 SYGVNS. Trimming cost V 6 bases and J 2 bases; bases outside gene matches: 15. The CDR3, as DNA: TGTGCCAGCAGGGGGGTGGAGACAGGGAAAGGCAACTATGGCTACACCTTC. Amino acid sequence: CASRGVETGKGNYGYTF.

This clone has just a few counts. The genes are TRBV11-3 and TRBJ2-2; 9 bases fit TRBD1. Per germline, CDR1 SGHNT and CDR2 YENEEA. The V segment lost 5 bases and the J segment 4 bases; nucleotides outside the gene matches: 8. The CDR3 loop spans 16 amino acids. CDR3 in amino acids: CASSPQQGAGTGELFF. The DNA for the CDR3 is TGTGCCAGCAGCCCACAACAGGGGGCGGGCACCGGGGAGCTGTTTTTT. Drawing the rest from reference TRBV11-3 and TRBJ2-2, the complete variable domain is EAGVVQSPRYKIIEKKQPVAFWCNPISGHNTLYWYLQNLGQGPELLIRYENEEAVDDSQLPKDRFSAERLKGVDSTLKIQPAELGDSAVYLCASSPQQGAGTGELFFGEGSRLTVL.

The chain is built from TRBV30 and TRBJ2-3; tentatively, D is TRBD1 (7 bases). V shed 6 bases and J shed 6 bases, with 13 bases lying between them. Looked up from germline, CDR1 is GTSNPN and CDR2 is SVGIG (reference sequence). This CDR3 has 12 residues. The CDR3 nucleotides are TGTGCCTGCAAGCAGGGGGGCGATACGCAGTATTTT. It specifies CACKQGGDTQYF.

The chain recombines TRBV6-5 with TRBJ1-6, with TRBD1 identical over 9 bases. The V gene end was trimmed by 5 bases and the J gene end by 10 bases; junction bases not matched to a gene: 6. The CDR3 totals 14 residues. Looked up from germline, CDR1 is MNHEY and CDR2 is SVGAGI. DNA for the CDR3: TGTGCCAGCAGTAAGACAGGGGGGGTCTCACCCCTCCACTTT. Translation: CASSKTGGVSPLHF.

The chain couples TRBV21-1 to TRBJ2-3; the table's TRBD2 call for D was not verified on the DNA. TRBV21-1 is noted as a pseudogene. This CDR3 is built from 16 residues. CDR3 sequence: CASSKWPGIYTDTQYF. In DNA form, the CDR3 reads TGTGCCAGCAGCAAATGGCCCGGGATCTACACAGATACGCAGTATTTT.

The chain combines TRBV11-3 with TRBJ1-1; a possible D gene is TRBD1 (5 bases). V lost 0 bases, J lost 1 base, and 6 bases lay in between. The CDR3 spans 14 residues. The germline V gene has CDR1 SGHNT and CDR2 YENEEA. CDR3 residues: CASSLEQANTEAFF. CDR3 DNA sequence: TGTGCCAGCAGCTTAGAACAGGCGAACACTGAAGCTTTCTTT.